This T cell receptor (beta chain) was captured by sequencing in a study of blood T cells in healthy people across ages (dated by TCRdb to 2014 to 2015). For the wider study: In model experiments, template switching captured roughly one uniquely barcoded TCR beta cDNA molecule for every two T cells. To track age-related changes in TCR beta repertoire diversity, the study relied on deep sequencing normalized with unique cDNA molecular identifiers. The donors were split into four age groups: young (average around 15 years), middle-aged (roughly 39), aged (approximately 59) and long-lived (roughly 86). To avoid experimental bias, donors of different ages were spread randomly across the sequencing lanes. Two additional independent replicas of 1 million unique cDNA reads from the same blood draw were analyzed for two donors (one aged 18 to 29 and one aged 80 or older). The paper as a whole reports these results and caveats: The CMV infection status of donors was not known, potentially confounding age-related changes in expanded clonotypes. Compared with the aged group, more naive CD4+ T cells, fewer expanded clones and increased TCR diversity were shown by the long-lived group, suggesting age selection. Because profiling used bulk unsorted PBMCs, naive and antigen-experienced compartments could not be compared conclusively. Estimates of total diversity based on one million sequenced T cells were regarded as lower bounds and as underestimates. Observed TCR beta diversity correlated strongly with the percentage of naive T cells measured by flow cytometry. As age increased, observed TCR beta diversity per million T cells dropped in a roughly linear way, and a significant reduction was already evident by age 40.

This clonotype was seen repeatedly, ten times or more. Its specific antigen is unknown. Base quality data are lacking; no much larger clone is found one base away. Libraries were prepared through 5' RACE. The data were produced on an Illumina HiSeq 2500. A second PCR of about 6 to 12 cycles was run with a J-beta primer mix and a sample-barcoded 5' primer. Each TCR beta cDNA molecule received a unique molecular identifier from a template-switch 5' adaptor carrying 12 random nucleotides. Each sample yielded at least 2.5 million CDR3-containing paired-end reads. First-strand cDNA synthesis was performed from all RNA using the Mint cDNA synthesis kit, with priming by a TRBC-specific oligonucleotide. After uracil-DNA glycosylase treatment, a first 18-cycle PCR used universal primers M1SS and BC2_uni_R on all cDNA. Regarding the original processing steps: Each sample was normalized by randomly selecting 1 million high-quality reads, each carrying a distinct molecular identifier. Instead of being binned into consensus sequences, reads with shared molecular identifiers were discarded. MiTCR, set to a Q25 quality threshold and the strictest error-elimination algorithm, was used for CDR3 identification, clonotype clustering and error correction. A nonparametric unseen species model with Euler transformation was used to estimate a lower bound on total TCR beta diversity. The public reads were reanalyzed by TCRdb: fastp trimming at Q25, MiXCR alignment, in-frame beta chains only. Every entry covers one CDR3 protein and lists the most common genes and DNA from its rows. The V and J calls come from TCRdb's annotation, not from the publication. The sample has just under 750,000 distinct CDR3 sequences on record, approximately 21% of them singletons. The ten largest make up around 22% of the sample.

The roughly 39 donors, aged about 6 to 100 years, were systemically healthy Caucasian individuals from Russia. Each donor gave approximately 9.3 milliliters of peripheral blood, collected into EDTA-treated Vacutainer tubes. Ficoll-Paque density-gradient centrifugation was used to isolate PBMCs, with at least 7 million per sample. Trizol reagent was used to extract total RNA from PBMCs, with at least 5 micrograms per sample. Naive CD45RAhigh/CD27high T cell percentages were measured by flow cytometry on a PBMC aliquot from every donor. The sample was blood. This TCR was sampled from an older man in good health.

The DNA is TGTGCCAGCAGCAGACCCGGGACAGTGAATTCACCCCTCCACTTT. Translated, it gives CASSRPGTVNSPLHF. The chain couples TRBV11-2 to TRBJ1-6; 7 of the junction bases match TRBD1. The CDR3 contains 15 residues, cysteine and phenylalanine counted. Only the CDR3 DNA is retained, 45 bases long and in frame from the first base. CDR1 and CDR2 are read off the germline V gene as SGHAT and FQNNGV. Clipping removes 5 bases from V and 7 bases from J, with 8 as the unmatched junction base count. Extended through the reference TRBV11-2 and TRBJ1-6 proteins, this CDR3 yields the full variable domain: EAGVAQSPRYKIIEKRQSVAFWCNPISGHATLYWYQQILGQGPKLLIQFQNNGVVDDSQLPKDRFSAERLKGVDSTLKIQPAKLEDSAVYLCASSRPGTVNSPLHFGNGTRLTVT.